Below are 30 T cell receptor beta chains sequenced from a single sample in a study of blood T cell repertoires in COVID-19. Clones were sequenced by immunoSEQ multiplex PCR, and TCRdb holds only the in-frame ones, with some missing. This sample yields some 200,000 clones, of which less than 90% are seen a single time; about 5.1% belongs to the top ten. The specimen was peripheral blood. These receptors all stem from an older woman who had recovered from COVID-19.

The chain combines TRBV5-1 with TRBJ1-4; possible D gene TRBD1, 6 bases. CDR1 and CDR2 (germline): SGHRS, YFSETQ. The V gene lost 2 bases and the J gene lost 3 bases, with 8 bases spanning the gap. The CDR3 runs 14 residues. The CDR3 sequence is CASSFSGANEKLFF. The DNA for the CDR3 is TGCGCCAGCAGCTTTTCAGGGGCTAATGAAAAACTGTTTTTT. Combining the CDR3 with reference TRBV5-1 and TRBJ1-4 gives the whole variable domain KAGVTQTPRYLIKTRGQQVTLSCSPISGHRSVSWYQQTPGQGLQFLFEYFSETQRNKGNFPGRFSGRQFSNSRSEMNVSTLELGDSALYLCASSFSGANEKLFFGSGTQLSVL.

The chain carries TRBV30 and TRBJ1-1; possibly TRBD1 for D (5 bases). From germline, CDR1 is GTSNPN and CDR2 SVGIG (reference sequence). Trimming pared 3 bases from V and 1 base from J, leaving 12 bases between. The CDR3 sequence is 14 residues long. CDR3 residues: CAWRNPRANTEAFF. The CDR3 nucleotides read TGTGCCTGGAGAAACCCCAGGGCGAACACTGAAGCTTTCTTT.

The chain links TRBV5-4 to TRBJ2-5, with 8 bases identical to TRBD2. The CDR3 length is 14 residues. Germline V gene lookup returns CDR1 SGHNT and CDR2 YYREEE (reference sequence). V trimming: 5 bases; J trimming: 4 bases; junction bases outside the gene matches: 7. As DNA, the CDR3 is TGTGCCAGCAGTCAGCGGGGGCTTGGAGAGACCCAGTACTTC. Amino acids: CASSQRGLGETQYF. The variable domain in full, completed from reference TRBV5-4 and TRBJ2-5, reads ETGVTQSPTHLIKTRGQQVTLRCSSQSGHNTVSWYQQALGQGPQFIFQYYREEENGRGNFPPRFSGLQFPNYSSELNVNALELDDSALYLCASSQRGLGETQYFGPGTRLLVL.

The chain has TRBV4-3 and TRBJ1-1, with D unclear. Germline CDR1 and CDR2: LGHNA and YSLEER. The germline V and J ends were trimmed by 4 bases and 5 bases, with 20 bases remaining between them. The CDR3 spans 16 residues. The CDR3 DNA reads TGCGCCAGCAGCCCCTCCAGCCGGCCACGGGAGACTGAAGCTTTCTTT. Protein: CASSPSSRPRETEAFF.

This clone has a single count. This rearrangement joins TRBV9 to TRBJ1-1, with 10 positions matching TRBD1. Trimming took 0 bases from V and 1 from J; bases not matched to a gene: 3. This CDR3 is built from 16 residues. Germline V CDR1 and CDR2: SGDLS, YYNGEE. This CDR3 is CASSVGRDRGNTEAFF. CDR3 in DNA: TGTGCCAGCAGCGTAGGCCGGGACAGGGGGAACACTGAAGCTTTCTTT.

The chain recombines TRBV27 with TRBJ1-5; D is possibly TRBD1 (6 bases). The CDR3 sequence is 13 residues long. Germline loops: CDR1 MNHEY, CDR2 SMNVEV (reference sequence). The V end lost 2 bases, the J end lost 6 bases, and 8 bases lay between the germline ends. The CDR3 loop reads CASSLAGAQPQHF. Written as DNA, the CDR3 is TGTGCCAGCAGTTTAGCAGGGGCTCAGCCCCAGCATTTT.

Written as DNA, the CDR3 is TGTGCCAGCAGCCCCGGGACTAGCGGGGGGCTTAATGAGCAGTTCTTC. The encoded protein is CASSPGTSGGLNEQFF. The chain uses TRBV11-1 and TRBJ2-1; the match to TRBD2 covers 15 bases. V dropped 5 bases and J dropped 7; count of bases not matched to a gene: 6. Germline CDR1 SGHAT, CDR2 FQDESV (reference sequence). The CDR3 length is 16 residues.

The chain recombines TRBV6-4 with TRBJ1-5, with 7 bases aligning to TRBD1. V dropped 5 bases and J dropped 6; count of bases not matched to a gene: 7. From germline, CDR1 is MRHNA and CDR2 SNTAGT. The CDR3 runs 14 residues. The CDR3 bases are TGTGCCAGCAGTCCGGGACAGTGCCCTCAGCCCCAGCATTTT. As protein: CASSPGQCPQPQHF.

The V gene is TRBV7-9, the J gene TRBJ1-1; TRBD1 aligns across 8 bases. Per the germline V gene, CDR1 is SEHNR and CDR2 is FQNEAQ (reference sequence). The trim removed 11 bases at V and 4 bases at J, leaving 9 bases unmatched. The CDR3 spans 13 residues. This CDR3 reads CAYQTGATTEAFF. CDR3 nucleotides: TGTGCCTACCAGACAGGGGCGACCACTGAAGCTTTCTTT.

This sequence joins TRBV3-1 (or the pseudogene TRBV3-2) and TRBJ1-2; D gene uncertain. Trimming stripped 4 bases from V and 1 base from J, with 7 bases between. The CDR3 sequence is 13 residues long. Germline CDR1 LGHDT, CDR2 YNNKEL (reference sequence). CDR3 in amino acids: CASSPGINYGYTF. The DNA for the CDR3 is TGTGCCAGCAGCCCGGGGATTAACTATGGCTACACCTTC.

This clone was seen a few times. This chain connects TRBV5-4 to TRBJ1-1; 9 positions agree with TRBD1. The CDR3 is 14 amino acids. The ends lost 5 bases at V and 4 bases at J; junction bases unmatched: 6. Germline V gene data show CDR1 as SGHNT and CDR2 as YYREEE (reference sequence). CDR3 nucleotide sequence: TGTGCCAGCAGTTCTCCGGGACAGGGCACTGAAGCTTTCTTT. Amino acids: CASSSPGQGTEAFF.

This chain links TRBV2 with TRBJ2-7; a weak D match, TRBD1 (6 bases). Germline V gives CDR1 SNHLY, CDR2 FYNNEI. The CDR3 is made up of 13 amino acids. Between the trimmed V and J ends, which lost 4 bases and 2 bases, there was a span of 9 bases. DNA of the CDR3: TGTGCCAGCAGTGTAGGACAGACCTACGAGCAGTACTTC. It translates to CASSVGQTYEQYF.

The CDR3 is CASSLSGGESRETQYF. The CDR3 bases are TGTGCCAGCAGCCTCAGCGGGGGCGAGAGTAGGGAGACCCAGTACTTC. This rearrangement joins TRBV7-2 to TRBJ2-5, with TRBD2 matching 8 bases. V was pared by 5 bases and J by 5 bases, with 13 bases of the junction left unmatched. The germline gives CDR1 SGHTA, CDR2 FQGNSA. The CDR3 contains 16 residues.

The gene calls are TRBV5-4 and TRBJ2-3; 11 bases fit TRBD2. This CDR3 comprises 16 residues. CDR1 and CDR2 (germline): SGHNT, YYREEE (reference sequence). With V trimmed by 3 bases and J by 2 bases, 5 bases remained unmatched. The CDR3 DNA is TGTGCCAGCAGCTCTAGCGGGGGGTTCCTCACAGATACGCAGTATTTT. Protein sequence: CASSSSGGFLTDTQYF.

The CDR3 sequence: CASSQIPGQSYEQYF. The CDR3 coding sequence is TGTGCCAGCAGCCAGATTCCGGGACAGAGCTACGAGCAGTACTTC. This chain joins TRBV14 and TRBJ2-7, with TRBD1 matching 7 bases. The CDR3 is made up of 15 amino acids. Germline assignment: CDR1 SGHDN and CDR2 FVKESK. V was pared by 3 bases and J by 3 bases, with 8 bases of the junction left unmatched.

The rearrangement links TRBV30 to TRBJ1-2, with D tentatively TRBD1 (6 bases). This CDR3 contains 13 residues. The germline V gene has CDR1 GTSNPN and CDR2 SVGIG (reference sequence). Trimming removed 2 bases at V and 8 bases at J, with 15 bases between. CDR3 nucleotide sequence: TGTGCCTGGAGTTTGACAGGCCCAAGAGGCTACACCTTC. Protein sequence: CAWSLTGPRGYTF.

The chain combines TRBV5-8 with TRBJ1-2; TRBD1 matches at 7 bases. In germline, CDR1 is SGHTS, CDR2 YDEGEE. This CDR3 region has 18 residues. The V segment lost 7 bases and the J segment 3 bases; nucleotides outside the gene matches: 21. CDR3 coding DNA: TGTGCCAGCTCCTTTTGGACCGGGACAGAGCGCTCCGACTATGGCTACACCTTC. Translation: CASSFWTGTERSDYGYTF. Full variable domain (missing parts from reference TRBV5-8 and TRBJ1-2): EAGVTQSPTHLIKTRGQQATLRCSPISGHTSVYWYQQALGLGLQFLLWYDEGEERNRGNFPPRFSGRQFPNYSSELNVNALELEDSALYLCASSFWTGTERSDYGYTFGSGTRLTVV.

This clone appeared once. This rearrangement joins TRBV10-2 to TRBJ1-1, with 10 bases lining up with TRBD1. Germline V gives CDR1 WSHSY, CDR2 SAAADI. The J segment lost 1 base and the V segment lost 10 bases, leaving 3 bases of the junction unmatched. The CDR3 covers 13 residues. DNA for the CDR3: TGCGCCACCCGGGACAGGGGGAACACTGAAGCTTTCTTT. It specifies CATRDRGNTEAFF.

J is TRBJ2-3 and V is TRBV7-3; TRBD2 matches at 9 bases. The CDR3 is made up of 14 amino acids. After removal of 4 bases from V and 7 bases from J, the junction contained 6 bases not matched to a gene. The germline V gene encodes CDR1 SGHTA and CDR2 FQGTGA. The CDR3 DNA sequence: TGTGCCAGCAGCTATAGCGGGGGCTGGAATACGCAGTATTTT. Protein: CASSYSGGWNTQYF.

V gene TRBV9 combines with J gene TRBJ2-7; 9 nucleotides agree with TRBD1. CDR3 size: 16 residues. After removal of 2 bases from V and 0 bases from J, the junction contained 6 bases not matched to a gene. Germline-derived CDR1 and CDR2 are SGDLS and YYNGEE. The CDR3 loop is CASSVNPGQGSYEQYF. As DNA, the CDR3 is TGTGCCAGCAGCGTTAATCCGGGACAGGGCTCCTACGAGCAGTACTTC. The variable domain in full, completed from reference TRBV9 and TRBJ2-7, reads DSGVTQTPKHLITATGQRVTLRCSPRSGDLSVYWYQQSLDQGLQFLIQYYNGEERAKGNILERFSAQQFPDLHSELNLSSLELGDSALYFCASSVNPGQGSYEQYFGPGTRLTVT.

The V gene is TRBV18, the J gene TRBJ2-1; 10 nucleotides align to TRBD2. The CDR3 consists of 16 residues. Germline V CDR1 and CDR2: KGHSH, LQKENI. V lost 4 bases to trimming and J lost 6 bases; unmatched junction nucleotides: 9. The CDR3 coding sequence is TGTGCCAGCTCACGGACGAGGACTAGCGGACGCAATGAGCAGTTCTTC. Protein sequence: CASSRTRTSGRNEQFF.

The J gene is TRBJ2-3, the V gene TRBV6-5, with 13 nucleotides matching TRBD2. V gave up 6 bases and J gave up 4 bases; unmatched junction bases: 4. The CDR3 extends over 15 amino acids. Germline CDR1 is MNHEY and CDR2 is SVGAGI. CDR3 coding DNA: TGTGCCAGCAGAGTAACTAGCGGGGGGGCAGATACGCAGTATTTT. Its protein product is CASRVTSGGADTQYF.

The rearrangement joins TRBV24-1 to TRBJ1-2; possible D gene TRBD1, 6 bases. V was shortened by 3 bases and J by 8 bases, with 9 bases between the two germline ends. Germline assignment: CDR1 KGHDR and CDR2 SFDVKD. This CDR3 comprises 12 residues. The CDR3 loop is CATSDPGEGYTF. DNA of the CDR3: TGTGCCACCAGTGATCCAGGGGAGGGCTACACCTTC.

In DNA form, the CDR3 reads TGCAGCGCGGGACTAGCGGTGGGTGAGCAGTTCTTC. Amino acid sequence: CSAGLAVGEQFF. This chain uses TRBV29-1 with TRBJ2-1, with 11 nucleotides matching TRBD2. Germline V gives CDR1 SQVTM, CDR2 ANQGSEA. The trim removed 7 bases at V and 9 bases at J, leaving 5 bases unmatched. The CDR3 extends over 12 amino acids.

The chain recombines TRBV6-5 with TRBJ2-7; weak D call: TRBD1 (6 bases). V lost 6 bases, J lost 0 bases, and 12 bases lay in between. CDR3 size: 14 residues. The V gene's germline CDR1 is MNHEY and CDR2 SVGAGI. The CDR3 DNA follows: TGTGCCAGCAGCGACCGGGACACCTCCTACGAGCAGTACTTC. Encoded protein: CASSDRDTSYEQYF.

The chain links TRBV4-2 to TRBJ2-2; 12 bases align to TRBD2. Germline trimming cut 2 bases from V and 7 bases from J; bases unmatched to any gene: 2. The CDR3 length is 15 residues. Germline CDR1 and CDR2: LGHNA and YNFKEQ. The chain's CDR3 is CASSQPSGGVGELFF. CDR3 nucleotides: TGTGCCAGCAGCCAACCTAGCGGGGGGGTCGGGGAGCTGTTTTTT.

The V call is TRBV4-1, the J call TRBJ2-5, with 7 bases aligning to TRBD2. V gave up 2 bases and J gave up 4 bases; unmatched junction bases: 4. The CDR3 spans 14 residues. Germline V gene lookup returns CDR1 MGHRA and CDR2 YSYEKL. The CDR3 DNA reads TGCGCCAGCAGCCAACCCAGGGAGGGAGAGACCCAGTACTTC. Translating it yields CASSQPREGETQYF.

The CDR3: CASGRTGRINEQFF. The CDR3 DNA reads TGTGCCAGCGGGAGGACAGGGCGGATAAATGAGCAGTTCTTC. This chain connects TRBV11-2 to TRBJ2-1; 8 nucleotides match TRBD1. Germline trimming cut 8 bases from V and 7 bases from J; bases unmatched to any gene: 10. From germline, CDR1 is SGHAT and CDR2 FQNNGV. CDR3 length: 14 residues.

V is TRBV3-1 (or the pseudogene TRBV3-2) and J is TRBJ1-1; tentative D call: TRBD1 (5 bases). With 1 base removed from V and 4 bases from J, the gap between germline ends came to 13 bases. The CDR3 extends over 15 amino acids. Germline V lookup: CDR1 LGHDT, CDR2 YNNKEL (reference sequence). The CDR3 sequence: CASSQGGGGITEAFF. For the CDR3, the DNA is TGTGCCAGCAGCCAAGGGGGGGGAGGGATCACTGAAGCTTTCTTT.

The chain carries TRBV6-2 or TRBV6-3 and TRBJ2-1; D may be TRBD2 (6 bases). Trimming removed 7 bases at V and 1 base at J, with 11 bases between. Per the germline V gene, CDR1 is MNHEY and CDR2 is SVGEGT. The CDR3 is 14 amino acids. The CDR3 here is CASIPAGSYNEQFF. CDR3 DNA: TGTGCCAGCATCCCGGCGGGGTCCTACAATGAGCAGTTCTTC.